This TCR beta chain was sequenced during a study of cytomegalovirus exposure and HLA in healthy donors. V was shortened by 3 bases and J by 8 bases, with 22 bases between the two germline ends. Germline CDR1 and CDR2: MDHEN and SYDVKM. The length of the CDR3 is 17 residues. Primers included in the PCR were 60 Vbeta and 13 Jbeta primers. The protocol was immunoSEQ multiplex PCR, while the TCRdb copy is restricted to in-frame clones and leaves out a portion. The sample shows over 100,000 clones, around 67% of them seen only once. V is TRBV28 and J is TRBJ1-4; weak D call: TRBD1 (5 bases). The receptor's source is a woman between 40 and 55 years old in good health and CMV-seropositive. The sequencing sample was made of PBMCs. This CDR3 reads CASSFWQGGAGSEKLFF. CDR3 sequence (DNA): TGTGCCAGCAGTTTTTGGCAGGGCGGGGCGGGTTCGGAAAAACTGTTTTTT.